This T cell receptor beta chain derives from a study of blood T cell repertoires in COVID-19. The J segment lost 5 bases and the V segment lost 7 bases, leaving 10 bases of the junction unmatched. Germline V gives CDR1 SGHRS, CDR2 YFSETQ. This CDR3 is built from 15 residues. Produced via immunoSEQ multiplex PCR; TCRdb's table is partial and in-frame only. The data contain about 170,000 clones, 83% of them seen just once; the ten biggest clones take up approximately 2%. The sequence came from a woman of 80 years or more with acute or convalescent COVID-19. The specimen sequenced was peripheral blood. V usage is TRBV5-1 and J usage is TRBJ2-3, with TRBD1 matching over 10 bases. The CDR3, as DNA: TGCGCCAGCTCTAGGGAAGGGACAGGGGTAGATACGCAGTATTTT. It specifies CASSREGTGVDTQYF.